This TCR beta chain was recorded in a study of CD8+ T cells in alopecia areata. Study as a whole: Tofacitinib dosing lasted 6 to 18 months, which was then followed by 6 months off drug.

A note on this clone: Its antigen is as yet unknown.

Both peripheral blood and punch biopsies of lesional scalp skin were obtained from patients who had alopecia areata. Starting from PBMCs, sorting isolated CD4+ and CD8+ T cells. Study findings and constraints: Scalp lesions, especially in alopecia totalis/universalis, had higher clonality than normal scalp.

After isolation, RNA underwent reverse transcription to generate cDNA as the sequencing template. Libraries were prepared by immunoSEQ multiplex PCR; TCRdb keeps only in-frame clonotypes and omits some of them. The sample has 100,000 to 150,000 clones, 58% seen once; the top ten hold less than 5.5%. From germline, CDR1 is ENHRY and CDR2 SYGVKD. The CDR3 consists of 14 residues. Trimming removed 9 bases from V and 0 bases from J, with 14 bases in between. This chain connects TRBV10-3 to TRBJ1-1, with a tentative D call TRBD1 (6 bases). The TCR comes from a human donor with alopecia areata. This specimen was CD4+ T cells sorted from blood, taken at week 0. CDR3 sequence reads: CAISRTEMNTEAFF. The DNA of the CDR3 is TGTGCCATAAGTCGGACAGAAATGAACACTGAAGCTTTCTTT.